This T cell receptor (beta chain) was sequenced for a study of blood T cell repertoires in COVID-19. The wider study: Samples representing acute and convalescent COVID-19 were sourced from the United States, Italy and Spain. Sources were T cells, B-cell-depleted T cells, or PBMCs; the material itself was cDNA or gDNA.

In the original processing: For nucleated cells, counts were estimated from reference gene primer amplification. Libraries were prepared by immunoSEQ multiplex PCR; TCRdb keeps only in-frame clonotypes and omits some of them. V and J calls and clone size come straight from that table; D and trimming were deduced from the DNA. The sample records around 170,000 clones, 89% being singletons. This CDR3 spans 15 amino acids. V lost 2 bases and J lost 4, with 14 bases in between. Per the germline V gene, CDR1 is MNHEY and CDR2 is SMNVEV (reference sequence). Sequenced input: peripheral blood. The rearrangement uses TRBV27 and TRBJ1-2; D is possibly TRBD1 (6 bases). This clonotype was obtained from a man in his late teens or twenties who had recovered from COVID-19. This chain's CDR3 is CASSLEGQGIYGYTF. The DNA of the CDR3 is TGTGCCAGCAGTTTAGAGGGGCAGGGGATCTATGGCTACACCTTC.